A selection of T cell receptor beta chains follows, all from one sample in a study of T cells in Graves' hyperthyroidism and ophthalmopathy. Each CDR3 protein is one row after TCRdb ran MiXCR on the multiplex PCR reads. The data show 350,000 to 400,000 distinct CDR3 sequences, around 18% seen once. The sample consisted of blood. These receptors were taken from a man aged 18 to 29 with Graves' ophthalmopathy. CDR3s include the opening cysteine and the closing phenylalanine or tryptophan. The D gene is left open where the match is weak. Clone size is not always given. Where it is, it says once, few, many or a class for expanded clones.

d_gene	v_gene	j_gene	abundance	len	CDR3nt	CDR3aa
-	TRBV11-2	TRBJ1-4	few	18	TGTGCCAGCAGCATTGGGACATCTTTTTTCGCGACTAATGAAAAACTGTTTTTT	CASSIGTSFFATNEKLFF
-	TRBV11-3	TRBJ1-1	many	13	TGTGCCAGCAGTCGAAATCCGGGAGAAGAAGCTTTCTTT	CASSRNPGEEAFF
TRBD1	TRBV11-2	TRBJ2-7	many	15	TGTGCCAGCAGCTACAGACAGGGTCTCGTCAACGAGCAGTACTTC	CASSYRQGLVNEQYF
TRBD2	TRBV20-1	TRBJ2-3	-	12	TGCAGGCAAGCGGGAGGGACAGATACGCAGTATTTT	CRQAGGTDTQYF
-	TRBV24-1	TRBJ1-1	few	14	TGTGCCACCCGAGCCAGATACCTCGGCACTGAAGCTTTCTTT	CATRARYLGTEAFF
-	TRBV27	TRBJ2-5	-	15	TGTGCCAGCAGTTTAAGGGACGGGAGTCAGGAGACCCAGTACTTC	CASSLRDGSQETQYF
-	TRBV7-9	TRBJ2-1	many	14	TGTGCCAGCAGCTTAGAGGGGGTATCCAATGAGCAGTTCTTC	CASSLEGVSNEQFF
TRBD1	TRBV6-2/TRBV6-3	TRBJ2-2	once	14	TGTGCCGGCCGGACAGGGATGGGGACCGGGGAGCTGTTTTTT	CAGRTGMGTGELFF
TRBD1	TRBV4-1	TRBJ2-2	-	16	TGCGCCAGCAGCCAAGATCTGGACAGGGGGACCGGGGAGCTGTTTTTT	CASSQDLDRGTGELFF
TRBD2	TRBV19	TRBJ2-1	-	16	TGTGCCAGTAGTACAACTAGCGGGGACAGGTACAATGAGCAGTTCTTC	CASSTTSGDRYNEQFF
TRBD1	TRBV3-1	TRBJ1-1	few	14	TGTGCCAGCAGGTCCCCCGGACAGGGCACTGAAGCTTTCTTT	CASRSPGQGTEAFF
-	TRBV7-9	TRBJ2-7	many	17	TGTGCCAGCAGCTTAGTCAGCCTTGGGACGTCCTCCTACGAGCAGTACTTC	CASSLVSLGTSSYEQYF
-	TRBV20-1	TRBJ1-3	few	14	TGCAGTGCTAACGGGGCTGAGGCTGGAAACACCATATATTTT	CSANGAEAGNTIYF
-	TRBV6-1	TRBJ1-1	-	15	TGTGCCAGCAGTGAACCCGGTAACATGAACACTGAAGCTTTCTTT	CASSEPGNMNTEAFF
-	TRBV12-3/TRBV12-4	TRBJ1-2	many	15	TGTGCCAGCCTCAAATCCGGGGCGACTAACTATGGCTACACCTTC	CASLKSGATNYGYTF
TRBD1	TRBV12-3/TRBV12-4	TRBJ2-4	many	15	TGTGCCAGCAGTTTAGAGGGGACAGGGGCGAACATTCAGTACTTC	CASSLEGTGANIQYF
-	TRBV19	TRBJ2-2	few	15	TGTGCCAGTAGTATAGGGATCGCCGGGACCGGGGAGCTGTTTTTT	CASSIGIAGTGELFF
TRBD2	TRBV6-1	TRBJ2-3	few	21	TGTGCCAGCAGTGAAGCCGTTTGGGGACTAGCGGGCTCCGCTAGCACAGATACGCAGTATTTT	CASSEAVWGLAGSASTDTQYF
TRBD1	TRBV5-1	TRBJ2-2	many	15	TGCGCCAGCAGCGGAGGGACAGGGAGTGCCGGGGAGCTGTTTTTT	CASSGGTGSAGELFF
-	TRBV9	TRBJ2-5	many	18	TGTGCCAGCAGCGTAGAACCGGGGGGGAGGGGGCTCCAAGAGACCCAGTACTTC	CASSVEPGGRGLQETQYF
-	TRBV18	TRBJ2-5	-	13	TGTGCCAGCTCACCCTATAAAGAAGAGACCCAGTACTTC	CASSPYKEETQYF
-	TRBV6-6	TRBJ2-1	-	14	TGTGCCAGCAGTTACTCGGGAGGGGGCTCTGAGCAGTTCTTC	CASSYSGGGSEQFF
-	TRBV7-3	TRBJ2-3	-	15	TGTGCCAGCAGCTTAGGGGGGGCCGCCACAGATACGCAGTATTTT	CASSLGGAATDTQYF
-	TRBV11-2	TRBJ2-5	-	13	TGTGCCAGCAGCGCCTACGGGTGGGAGACCCAGTACTTC	CASSAYGWETQYF
-	TRBV15	TRBJ2-2	few	14	TGTGCCACCAGCAGAACAGCGAACACCGGGGAGCTGTTTTTT	CATSRTANTGELFF
-	TRBV18	TRBJ1-2	many	13	TGTGCCAGCTCACCGGTGATTCAAGGCGGCTACACCTTC	CASSPVIQGGYTF
TRBD1	TRBV6-1	TRBJ2-1	many	13	TGTGCCAGCGCGCAGGGGGCGCCCAATGAGCAGTTCTTC	CASAQGAPNEQFF
-	TRBV4-2	TRBJ1-2	-	14	TGTGCCAGCAGCTCGAGGGACCTTCTCTATGGCTACACCTTC	CASSSRDLLYGYTF
TRBD2	TRBV6-1	TRBJ2-3	many	16	TGTGCCAGCAGTCTCGCGGGGGGCGGCGGCACAGATACGCAGTATTTT	CASSLAGGGGTDTQYF
TRBD1	TRBV9	TRBJ2-5	few	15	TGTGCCAGCAGCGTAGTCCCACACAGGGGGGAGACCCAGTACTTC	CASSVVPHRGETQYF
-	TRBV4-2	TRBJ1-5	few	13	TGTGCCAGCAGCCAGCACAGGGATCAGCCCCAGCATTTT	CASSQHRDQPQHF
-	TRBV10-3	TRBJ2-1	many	15	TGTGCCACCGGCCCCGGGGGAGATCGGGGCGATGAGCAGTTCTTC	CATGPGGDRGDEQFF
-	TRBV5-1	TRBJ1-5	-	15	TGCGCCAGCAGCTTGCGGGGAGGGAGCAATCAGCCCCAGCATTTT	CASSLRGGSNQPQHF
-	TRBV6-1	TRBJ2-3	-	14	TGTGCCAGCAGGGGAGGGGGTATCGTGTATACGCAGTATTTT	CASRGGGIVYTQYF
-	TRBV10-3	TRBJ1-1	-	15	TGTGCCATCAGTGGAACACGACCTTGGGGGACTGAAGCTTTCTTT	CAISGTRPWGTEAFF
-	TRBV5-1	TRBJ1-2	few	12	TGCGCCAGCAGCCAAAACACCAGAGGCTACACCTTC	CASSQNTRGYTF
TRBD2	TRBV6-1	TRBJ2-5	few	17	TGTGCCAGCAGTGACCCGGGACTAGCGGGGGGGCGGGAGACCCAGTACTTC	CASSDPGLAGGRETQYF
TRBD2	TRBV20-1	TRBJ2-3	many	14	TGCAGTGCACCCCTAGCGGGGGGATCAGATACGCAGTATTTT	CSAPLAGGSDTQYF
TRBD1	TRBV20-1	TRBJ1-4	few	13	TGCAGTGCTCTACAGGGGTGGGGTGAAAAACTGTTTTTT	CSALQGWGEKLFF
TRBD1	TRBV2	TRBJ2-1	many	14	TGTGCCAGCAGCGATCGGACAGGGGGGAATGAGCAGTTCTTC	CASSDRTGGNEQFF
TRBD1	TRBV12-3/TRBV12-4	TRBJ1-2	many	15	TGTGCCAGCAGCCTGGGACAGGATGGACTTTATGGCTACACCTTC	CASSLGQDGLYGYTF
-	TRBV6-2/TRBV6-3	TRBJ2-1	few	11	TGTGCCAGCAGTTACGGATGGGAGCAGTTCTTC	CASSYGWEQFF
-	TRBV10-3	TRBJ2-5	-	15	TGTGCCATCAGTGAGAGAATTGGCGGAGAAGAGACCCAGTACTTC	CAISERIGGEETQYF
TRBD2	TRBV20-1	TRBJ2-5	-	14	TGCAGTGCCCGGCGAGCGGGGGAACAAGGGACCCAGTACTTC	CSARRAGEQGTQYF
-	TRBV7-8	TRBJ2-7	many	15	TGTGCCAGCAGCTTAGCCTGGGGGTTCTCCTACGAGCAGTACTTC	CASSLAWGFSYEQYF
-	TRBV29-1	TRBJ2-3	-	13	TGCAGCGTTGAAAGGCTAGCAATAGATACGCAGTATTTT	CSVERLAIDTQYF
TRBD2	TRBV28	TRBJ2-1	few	18	TGTGCCAGCAGTTCCGTCAAGACTAGCGGGGGGATATACAATGAGCAGTTCTTC	CASSSVKTSGGIYNEQFF
-	TRBV2	TRBJ2-3	-	12	TGTGCCAGTTCTTATAGCGAAGATACGCAGTATTTT	CASSYSEDTQYF
TRBD1	TRBV7-9	TRBJ2-7	many	19	TGTGCCAGCAGCTTAGGAGCGGCGACAGGGCCGAGAACCAACTACGAGCAGTACTTC	CASSLGAATGPRTNYEQYF
TRBD2	TRBV12-3/TRBV12-4	TRBJ2-5	many	16	TGTGCCAGCAGACCTACTAGCGGGGTCGCAAGAGGGACCCAGTACTTC	CASRPTSGVARGTQYF
-	TRBV19	TRBJ1-1	few	12	TGTGCCAGTAGCCCCTTCAACACTGAAGCTTTCTTT	CASSPFNTEAFF
-	TRBV5-1	TRBJ2-5	-	14	TGCGCCAGCAGCTTGGCTGGGATGGGAGAGACCCAGTACTTC	CASSLAGMGETQYF
-	TRBV20-1	TRBJ2-1	few	12	TGCAGTGCTAGAGTGGGAGGTACTGAGCAGTTCTTC	CSARVGGTEQFF
TRBD2	TRBV20-1	TRBJ2-1	-	15	TGCAGTGCTAGGGCGACTAGCGGGGGGCGGGGTGAGCAGTTCTTC	CSARATSGGRGEQFF
TRBD1	TRBV2	TRBJ2-6	many	17	TGTGCCAGCAGTGGGGGGACAGGAGTTGCTGGGGCCAACGTCCTGACTTTC	CASSGGTGVAGANVLTF